The present TCR beta chain was sequenced within a study of T cell responses to AZD1222 COVID-19 vaccine. Per germline, CDR1 GTSNPN and CDR2 SVGIG (reference sequence). The CDR3 contains 14 residues. V gave up 5 bases and J gave up 5 bases; unmatched junction bases: 7. Study-level results: The repertoires were collected only after the peak T cell response. Reports say nearly half of spike-specific TCRs go after unmutated variant regions.

Remarks on this clone: Its antigen is not known.

Profiling relied on immunoSEQ multiplex PCR, and the TCRdb table lists in-frame clones only, not all of them. The sample includes some 200,000 clones, approximately 94% seen only once; the top ten take roughly 1%. The source was peripheral blood, collected on day 0 of MenACWY control vaccination. The genes are TRBV30 and TRBJ2-5; TRBD2 aligns across 11 bases. The TCR comes from an adult in good health. This chain's CDR3 is CAWSLLAGGETQYF. The CDR3, as DNA: TGTGCCTGGTCCCTCCTAGCGGGGGGCGAGACCCAGTACTTC.